Below, 20 T cell receptor beta chains from the same sample are listed, as sequenced in a study of blood T cell repertoires in COVID-19. Some clones are missing from TCRdb's copy, which holds only in-frame ones; the method was immunoSEQ multiplex PCR. Here the sample spans almost 500,000 clones, 75% to 90% being singletons. Sequencing was carried out using PBMCs or T cells enriched from blood (not recorded which). Source of these receptors: a woman in her sixties who had recovered from COVID-19.

As to this clone: Other DNA sequences in this specimen translate into the identical CDR3. The chain joins TRBV30 to TRBJ1-1, with 9 bases that match TRBD1. The V and J ends lost 2 bases and 4 bases, in that order; junction bases with no gene match: 2. CDR3 size: 13 residues. Germline lookup yields CDR1 GTSNPN and CDR2 SVGIG (reference sequence). The CDR3 sequence: CAWSKDRGTEAFF. For the CDR3, the DNA is TGTGCCTGGAGTAAGGACAGGGGCACTGAAGCTTTCTTT.

The DNA for the CDR3 is TGTGCCAGCAGATCAGGGGTAAACCTTACTAACTATGGCTACACCTTC. This sequence encodes CASRSGVNLTNYGYTF. The chain recombines TRBV27 with TRBJ1-2, with D perhaps matching TRBD1 (6 bases). The CDR3 extends over 16 amino acids. Germline V lookup: CDR1 MNHEY, CDR2 SMNVEV (reference sequence). Trimming took off 6 bases at V and 0 bases at J, with 17 bases between the two ends.

V is TRBV24-1 and J is TRBJ2-5; unclear D gene. CDR3 length: 13 residues. Germline CDR1 is KGHDR and CDR2 is SFDVKD. V was trimmed by 8 bases and J by 5 bases, leaving 14 bases between them. The CDR3 nucleotides read TGTGCCACCACTGCGGATAACGGGGAGACCCAGTACTTC. This encodes CATTADNGETQYF.

V gene TRBV15 combines with J gene TRBJ1-6; 8 nucleotides line up with TRBD1. The CDR3 has 15 residues. The junction had 8 bases not matched to a gene; V was cut back by 5 bases and J by 8 bases. Germline loops: CDR1 LNHNV, CDR2 YYDKDF (reference sequence). CDR3 sequence reads: CATSPRQGLDSPLHF. The CDR3 region has the DNA TGTGCCACCAGCCCACGACAGGGGCTAGATTCACCCCTCCACTTT.

The chain uses TRBV7-2 and TRBJ1-6, with TRBD1 matching over 9 bases. Germline assignment: CDR1 SGHTA and CDR2 FQGNSA. J lost 8 bases, V lost 3 bases, and 8 bases had no gene match. The CDR3 consists of 16 residues. Written as DNA, the CDR3 is TGTGCCAGCAGCTTGACAGGGGGATGGGGGGATTCACCCCTCCACTTT. This encodes CASSLTGGWGDSPLHF.

The chain couples TRBV27 to TRBJ1-4, with D maybe TRBD1 (6 bases). Germline-derived CDR1 and CDR2 are MNHEY and SMNVEV (reference sequence). V lost 6 bases and J 7 bases, leaving 9 bases between the germline ends. CDR3 size: 12 residues. CDR3 residues: CASRTGREKLFF. In DNA form, the CDR3 reads TGTGCCAGCAGAACAGGGCGTGAAAAACTGTTTTTT.

The V call is TRBV10-1, the J call TRBJ1-1; no reliable D call. The CDR3 consists of 11 residues. With 4 bases removed from V and 5 bases from J, the gap between germline ends came to 5 bases. From germline, CDR1 is WNHNN and CDR2 SYGVQD (reference sequence). This chain's CDR3 is CASSGRTEAFF. The CDR3 bases are TGCGCCAGCAGTGGGAGGACTGAAGCTTTCTTT.

This sequence joins TRBV5-1 and TRBJ2-7; 12 nucleotides align to TRBD1. With 3 bases clipped from V and 8 bases from J, the junction kept 6 bases outside the gene matches. This CDR3 comprises 14 residues. The germline V gene encodes CDR1 SGHRS and CDR2 YFSETQ. The CDR3 DNA follows: TGCGCCAGCAGCTCGGATGGGACAGGGGGCAAGCAGTACGTC. Translation: CASSSDGTGGKQYV.

This clone was seen only a few times. The gene calls are TRBV6-1 and TRBJ1-2; no clear D. Germline CDR1 and CDR2: MNHNS and SASEGT. This CDR3 has 13 amino acids. Deletions cut 1 base from V and 4 bases from J, with 7 bases between. The CDR3 loop is CASSEGGLYGYTF. As DNA, the CDR3 is TGTGCCAGCAGTGAAGGAGGGCTCTATGGCTACACCTTC.

The CDR3 DNA reads as TGTGCCAGCTCACCACATGAGGGGGCGGATCAGCCCCAGCATTTT. Residues: CASSPHEGADQPQHF. J is TRBJ1-5 and V is TRBV18; 7 bases fit TRBD1. This CDR3 is built from 15 residues. Germline CDR1 reads KGHSH; CDR2 reads LQKENI. Trimming removed 1 base from V and 5 bases from J; junction bases left unmatched: 5.

The V and J genes are TRBV30 and TRBJ2-4, with TRBD1 matching 9 bases. V shed 6 bases and J 0 bases; nucleotides not matched to a gene: 6. The CDR3 length is 15 residues. Germline-derived CDR1 and CDR2 are GTSNPN and SVGIG (reference sequence). CDR3 in DNA: TGTGCCTGTAGCTTGGGACAGGGAGCCAAAAACATTCAGTACTTC. Its protein product is CACSLGQGAKNIQYF.

The chain employs TRBV24-1 and TRBJ1-5; possible D gene TRBD1, 5 bases. CDR3 size: 15 residues. V was cut by 3 bases and J by 3 bases, with 11 bases left in between. Germline loops: CDR1 KGHDR, CDR2 SFDVKD. The CDR3 protein is CATSDPLQDNQPQHF. The CDR3 DNA reads TGTGCCACCAGTGATCCGTTACAGGACAATCAGCCCCAGCATTTT.

This chain connects TRBV11-2 to TRBJ2-3; D gene ambiguous. Trimming cost V 1 base and J 2 bases, with 7 bases left between them. The germline V gene encodes CDR1 SGHAT and CDR2 FQNNGV. The CDR3 is 14 amino acids. The CDR3 sequence is CASSLARSTDTQYF. CDR3 DNA sequence: TGTGCCAGCAGCTTAGCCCGTTCCACAGATACGCAGTATTTT.

Turning to this clone: The same CDR3 can be traced to other DNA sequences in this sample. The V and J genes are TRBV5-1 and TRBJ1-2, with 7 positions matching TRBD1. Germline V gene lookup returns CDR1 SGHRS and CDR2 YFSETQ. V shed 0 bases, J shed 2 bases, and the junction held 1 base outside the gene matches. The CDR3 spans 14 residues. The CDR3 region is CASSLGDSNYGYTF. In nucleotides, the CDR3 is TGCGCCAGCAGCTTGGGGGACAGCAACTATGGCTACACCTTC.

The chain recombines TRBV7-6 with TRBJ2-7; the D gene is possibly TRBD1 (6 bases). V lost 4 bases and J lost 4, with 26 bases in between. This CDR3 region has 18 residues. Germline assignment: CDR1 SGHVS and CDR2 FNYEAQ. Written as DNA, the CDR3 is TGTGCCAGCAGCTCGAAAAGAGGGACGTCTGGGGGCGGTTACGAGCAGTACTTC. It is translated as CASSSKRGTSGGGYEQYF.

V usage is TRBV5-1 and J usage is TRBJ2-7, with TRBD1 identical over 7 bases. V trimming: 3 bases; J trimming: 2 bases; junction bases outside the gene matches: 5. Germline values: CDR1 SGHRS, CDR2 YFSETQ. The CDR3 has 14 amino acids. The CDR3 nucleotides read TGCGCCAGCAGCTGGACGGGACAGACCTACGAGCAGTACTTC. Translated: CASSWTGQTYEQYF.

The chain recombines TRBV2 with TRBJ1-1; no firm D call. CDR3 size: 11 residues. Trimming took 10 bases from V and 2 from J, leaving 8 bases between them. Germline values: CDR1 SNHLY, CDR2 FYNNEI. CDR3 DNA sequence: TGTGCCACCGCGGTCAACACTGAAGCTTTCTTT. Its protein product is CATAVNTEAFF.

J is TRBJ1-1 and V is TRBV10-3; D may be TRBD1 (6 bases). The CDR3 totals 18 residues. The ends were cut back, 3 bases at V and 3 bases at J, with 23 bases in the middle. The germline CDR1 and CDR2 sequences are ENHRY and SYGVKD. The CDR3 spells CAISDAGQWGNPYTEAFF. Here the CDR3 DNA reads TGTGCCATCAGTGATGCCGGACAGTGGGGCAACCCCTACACTGAAGCTTTCTTT.

This chain links TRBV19 with TRBJ2-7, with D perhaps matching TRBD2 (7 bases). Germline V gene sequence: CDR1 LNHDA, CDR2 SQIVND (reference sequence). The CDR3 totals 12 residues. V lost 11 bases and J 4 bases, leaving 15 bases between the germline ends. CDR3 nucleotide sequence: TGTGCCTGGAGGGGGGGTTTTTACGAGCAGTACGTC. Amino acid sequence: CAWRGGFYEQYV.

The gene calls are TRBV5-1 and TRBJ2-6; tentative D call: TRBD2 (5 bases). V was clipped by 0 bases and J by 2 bases, with 9 bases between them. This CDR3 region has 16 residues. Germline CDR1 is SGHRS and CDR2 is YFSETQ. CDR3 loop: CASSLAGSPGANVLTF. In DNA, the CDR3 is TGCGCCAGCAGCTTGGCGGGGAGTCCTGGGGCCAACGTCCTGACTTTC.